A single sample gave rise to the 28 T cell receptor beta chains below, sequenced in a study of T cell responses to AZD1222 COVID-19 vaccine. Produced via immunoSEQ multiplex PCR; TCRdb's table is partial and in-frame only. The table lists about 79,000 clones, over 75% of them singletons. The sequenced sample was peripheral blood, obtained on day 0 of AZD1222 vaccination. Every receptor here comes from an adult in good health.

Concerning this clone itself: Other DNA variants within this sample encode the same CDR3. V gene TRBV5-1 combines with J gene TRBJ2-1; no clear D gene. Per germline, CDR1 SGHRS and CDR2 YFSETQ. This CDR3 region has 15 residues. V lost 2 bases, J lost 1 base, and 10 bases lay in between. CDR3 sequence (DNA): TGCGCCAGCAGCTTATCCGGGTCGTCCTACAATGAGCAGTTCTTC. This translates into CASSLSGSSYNEQFF.

The genes are TRBV5-4 and TRBJ1-2; no definite D call. Deletions cut 0 bases from V and 2 bases from J, with 17 bases between. The CDR3 extends over 17 amino acids. Germline V gene sequence: CDR1 SGHNT, CDR2 YYREEE (reference sequence). The CDR3 DNA follows: TGTGCCAGCAGCTTGGGGGGAGGAAGGATACCAAACTATGGCTACACCTTC. This codes for CASSLGGGRIPNYGYTF.

This chain joins TRBV4-1 and TRBJ1-1, with a weak D call TRBD1 (6 bases). The CDR3 consists of 14 residues. Trimming stripped 8 bases from V and 1 base from J, with 14 bases between. Germline lookup yields CDR1 MGHRA and CDR2 YSYEKL. CDR3 DNA sequence: TGCGCCAGCGGCTATGCCAGGGGGAACACTGAAGCTTTCTTT. It translates to CASGYARGNTEAFF.

This clone was observed a few times. The chain combines TRBV29-1 with TRBJ1-1, with TRBD1 identical over 9 bases. The CDR3 covers 13 residues. V dropped 7 bases and J dropped 7; count of bases not matched to a gene: 10. Germline lookup yields CDR1 SQVTM and CDR2 ANQGSEA. CDR3 nucleotide sequence: TGCAGCGCCATGGGACAGGGACGGAATGAAGCTTTCTTT. Translating it yields CSAMGQGRNEAFF.

This clone was seen only a few times. This chain links TRBV5-1 with TRBJ2-7; possibly TRBD1 for D (6 bases). Per germline, CDR1 SGHRS and CDR2 YFSETQ. The CDR3 is 13 residues long. Trimming cost V 0 bases and J 6 bases, with 10 bases left between them. The CDR3 region is CASSLGQVGEQYF. The CDR3, as DNA: TGCGCCAGCAGCTTGGGACAGGTCGGCGAGCAGTACTTC.

The gene calls are TRBV1 and TRBJ2-7. TRBV1 has pseudogene status. The CDR3 covers 15 residues. The CDR3 DNA follows: TGCACCAGCAGCCGGAGGGGGGAAACCTCCGCCGAGCAGTACTTC. Residues: CTSSRRGETSAEQYF.

The CDR3: CASSFDRDTEAFF. The CDR3, as DNA: TGCGCCAGCAGCTTTGACAGGGACACTGAAGCTTTCTTT. This sequence joins TRBV5-1 and TRBJ1-1; 7 bases fit TRBD1. The germline gives CDR1 SGHRS, CDR2 YFSETQ. Trimming cost V 2 bases and J 3 bases; bases outside gene matches: 1. CDR3 length equals 13 residues.

The chain couples TRBV27 to TRBJ2-5; TRBD1 matches 7 bases. There are 14 residues in the CDR3. Trimming took 6 bases from V and 5 from J; bases not matched to a gene: 9. In germline, CDR1 is MNHEY, CDR2 SMNVEV (reference sequence). The CDR3 here is CASRPTGRGETQYF. The CDR3, as DNA: TGTGCCAGCAGACCGACAGGGAGAGGGGAGACCCAGTACTTC.

This chain uses TRBV2 with TRBJ1-6; D unclear. CDR3 size: 14 residues. From germline, CDR1 is SNHLY and CDR2 FYNNEI. V was trimmed by 8 bases and J by 3 bases, leaving 11 bases between them. The CDR3 here is CASGLGNYNSPLHF. The CDR3 nucleotides read TGTGCCAGCGGCTTAGGGAACTATAATTCACCCCTCCACTTT.

The chain carries TRBV6-2 or TRBV6-3 and TRBJ1-1; D might be TRBD1 (5 bases). Deletions cut 2 bases from V and 4 bases from J, with 11 bases between. Germline CDR1 and CDR2: MNHEY and SVGEGT. The CDR3 length is 14 residues. CDR3 sequence reads: CASSYRGGGTEAFF. CDR3 bases: TGTGCCAGCAGTTACAGGGGTGGCGGCACTGAAGCTTTCTTT.

The CDR3 nucleotides are TGCGCCAGCAGTGAGAATTGGAGTGGCTACGAGCAGTACTTC. Translating it yields CASSENWSGYEQYF. The J gene is TRBJ2-7, the V gene TRBV10-1; D remains unclear. CDR1 is WNHNN, CDR2 SYGVQD, per germline (reference sequence). V lost 2 bases to trimming and J lost 3 bases, with 11 bases between them. The CDR3 has 14 residues.

This rearrangement joins TRBV9 to TRBJ2-5, with 10 bases that match TRBD2. The germline V gene encodes CDR1 SGDLS and CDR2 YYNGEE. The CDR3 spans 15 residues. The ends lost 4 bases at V and 1 base at J; junction bases unmatched: 4. The CDR3 nucleotides read TGTGCCAGCAGCCGGAGCGGGAGGGTCCAAGAGACCCAGTACTTC. Protein sequence: CASSRSGRVQETQYF.

The rearrangement links TRBV7-9 to TRBJ1-6, with D possibly being TRBD1 (6 bases). In germline, CDR1 is SEHNR, CDR2 FQNEAQ (reference sequence). Deletions cut 3 bases from V and 6 bases from J, with 12 bases between. The CDR3 runs 15 residues. CDR3 region: CASSFQTGLNSPLHF. The CDR3, as DNA: TGTGCCAGCAGCTTCCAGACAGGACTTAATTCACCCCTCCACTTT.

This clone was counted between two and nine times. The chain is built from TRBV6-5 and TRBJ2-3, with D perhaps matching TRBD1 or TRBD2 (7 bases each). CDR1 is MNHEY and CDR2 is SVGAGI in the germline V gene. The CDR3 spans 14 residues. The V end was cut by 7 bases, the J end by 4 bases, with 15 bases between. This chain's CDR3 is CASTKGGGADTQYF. CDR3 DNA sequence: TGTGCCAGCACTAAGGGAGGGGGCGCAGATACGCAGTATTTT.

V is TRBV5-6 and J is TRBJ2-1; 7 bases agree with TRBD2. Germline V lookup: CDR1 SGHDT, CDR2 YYEEEE. This CDR3 spans 15 amino acids. The V and J ends lost 0 bases and 4 bases, in that order; junction bases with no gene match: 4. Here the CDR3 reads CASSLVGGTYNEQFF. For the CDR3, the DNA is TGTGCCAGCAGCTTGGTCGGGGGGACGTACAATGAGCAGTTCTTC.

This chain uses TRBV19 with TRBJ1-5; 8 bases map to TRBD1. After removal of 1 base from V and 5 bases from J, the junction contained 4 bases not matched to a gene. The length of the CDR3 is 15 residues. Germline CDR1 LNHDA, CDR2 SQIVND (reference sequence). Written as DNA, the CDR3 is TGTGCCAGTAGTATAGGGGGGACAGGATATCAGCCCCAGCATTTT. It encodes CASSIGGTGYQPQHF.

This clone was seen just once. The CDR3 reads CASSLDRLGSPLHF. CDR3 coding DNA: TGTGCCAGCTCACTTGACCGCCTAGGTTCACCCCTCCACTTT. The rearrangement links TRBV18 to TRBJ1-6, with D hard to call. CDR3 size: 14 residues. In germline, CDR1 is KGHSH, CDR2 LQKENI. V was cut by 4 bases and J by 9 bases, with 13 bases left in between.

The chain is built from TRBV3-1 (or the pseudogene TRBV3-2) and TRBJ1-2; D is undetermined. The CDR3 length is 12 residues. CDR1 LGHDT and CDR2 YNNKEL come from the germline V gene (reference sequence). V lost 0 bases to trimming and J lost 4 bases, with 3 bases between them. CDR3 sequence: CASSQEAYGYTF. The CDR3 coding sequence is TGTGCCAGCAGCCAAGAAGCCTATGGCTACACCTTC.

The chain couples TRBV7-6 to TRBJ2-1, with D unclear. Trimming removed 1 base from V and 7 bases from J, with 2 bases in between. The CDR3 runs 11 residues. Looked up from germline, CDR1 is SGHVS and CDR2 is FNYEAQ. This chain's CDR3 is CASSLGNEQFF. The CDR3 DNA is TGTGCCAGCAGCTTAGGAAATGAGCAGTTCTTC.

The table lists this clone with a few counts. The CDR3 region is CASRLGRAGVYEQYF. CDR3 nucleotides: TGTGCCAGCAGATTGGGTCGAGCGGGAGTCTACGAGCAGTACTTC. The chain uses TRBV6-5 and TRBJ2-7; TRBD2 aligns across 8 bases. The CDR3 has 15 residues. The V and J ends lost 6 bases and 3 bases, in that order; junction bases with no gene match: 10. Germline CDR1 and CDR2: MNHEY and SVGAGI.

The chain carries TRBV4-1 and TRBJ2-7; 12 bases match TRBD2. Germline lookup yields CDR1 MGHRA and CDR2 YSYEKL. The CDR3 runs 16 residues. After removal of 0 bases from V and 2 bases from J, the junction contained 2 bases not matched to a gene. The chain's CDR3 is CASSQESSGRAYEQYF. CDR3 DNA: TGCGCCAGCAGCCAAGAGTCTAGCGGGAGGGCCTACGAGCAGTACTTC.

The chain links TRBV27 to TRBJ1-1, with 10 positions matching TRBD1. Germline V gene sequence: CDR1 MNHEY, CDR2 SMNVEV (reference sequence). The V segment lost 6 bases and the J segment 3 bases; nucleotides outside the gene matches: 4. This CDR3 region has 14 residues. The DNA of the CDR3 is TGTGCCAGCAGGCCCGACAGGGGGCACACTGAAGCTTTCTTT. It specifies CASRPDRGHTEAFF.

This clone was found a few times. The chain joins TRBV5-8 to TRBJ1-3, with D possibly TRBD1 on 5 matching bases. The CDR3 has 15 amino acids. Germline V CDR1 and CDR2: SGHTS, YDEGEE. Trimming stripped 2 bases from V and 0 bases from J, with 9 bases between. DNA for the CDR3: TGTGCCAGCAGCTTACAGGCTTTCTCTGGAAACACCATATATTTT. This sequence encodes CASSLQAFSGNTIYF.

Of note for this clone: Other nucleotide sequences in the sample specify the same CDR3. The rearrangement uses TRBV19 and TRBJ2-1; no definite D call. Trimming removed 8 bases from V and 4 bases from J, with 12 bases in between. This CDR3 region has 13 residues. From germline, CDR1 is LNHDA and CDR2 SQIVND (reference sequence). The CDR3 region has the DNA TGTGCCAGTTCATCATTTTCTTACAATGAGCAGTTCTTC. Protein: CASSSFSYNEQFF.

The chain combines TRBV5-1 with TRBJ2-1, with TRBD2 identical over 8 bases. The CDR3 is 14 residues long. Per the germline V gene, CDR1 is SGHRS and CDR2 is YFSETQ. V shed 4 bases and J 8 bases; nucleotides not matched to a gene: 8. CDR3 region: CASSGGLATDEQFF. The DNA of the CDR3 is TGCGCCAGCAGCGGAGGACTAGCAACAGATGAGCAGTTCTTC.

V is TRBV12-3 or TRBV12-4 and J is TRBJ1-6, with D uncertain. Trimming removed 6 bases at V and 6 bases at J, with 9 bases between. The CDR3 covers 13 residues. This CDR3 is CASSRLGNSPLHF. CDR3 DNA sequence: TGTGCCAGCAGCCGACTTGGTAATTCACCCCTCCACTTT.

The chain employs TRBV6-5 and TRBJ2-5, with TRBD1 matching over 7 bases. V lost 6 bases and J lost 4; bases outside the gene matches: 2. CDR1 and CDR2 (germline): MNHEY, SVGAGI. This CDR3 contains 12 residues. CDR3 sequence (DNA): TGTGCCAGCAGCAGGGACAGAGAGACCCAGTACTTC. Protein: CASSRDRETQYF.

On this clone: This specimen includes other DNA sequences encoding the same CDR3. V and J are TRBV10-1 and TRBJ2-1; 11 bases line up with TRBD2. Germline V gives CDR1 WNHNN, CDR2 SYGVQD (reference sequence). This CDR3 is built from 16 residues. After removal of 3 bases from V and 8 bases from J, the junction contained 9 bases not matched to a gene. The CDR3 sequence: CASSDPGTSGRDEQFF. CDR3 DNA sequence: TGCGCCAGCAGTGACCCTGGGACTAGCGGAAGGGATGAGCAGTTCTTC.